This T cell receptor beta chain was identified in a study of blood T cell repertoires in COVID-19. The overall study: Samples representing acute and convalescent COVID-19 were sourced from the United States, Italy and Spain. The analysed material was cDNA or gDNA that came from T cells, B-cell-depleted T cells, or PBMCs.

TCRdb keeps only in-frame clones here, not all; method: immunoSEQ multiplex PCR. The sample includes around 280,000 clones, around four fifths of them seen just once. Trimming at V came to 6 bases and at J to 4 bases, leaving 9 bases not matched to a gene. Germline-derived CDR1 and CDR2 are MDHEN and SYDVKM. The CDR3 is 15 amino acids. The source material was peripheral blood. This chain joins TRBV28 and TRBJ1-5; 7 nucleotides agree with TRBD1. The source is a woman between 45 and 60 years old with active or convalescent COVID-19. CDR3 loop: CASRRTGAGNQPQHF. DNA of the CDR3: TGTGCCAGCAGGCGCACAGGGGCAGGAAATCAGCCCCAGCATTTT.